The 17 T cell receptor beta chains in this list originate from one sample, sequenced in a study of T cell responses to AZD1222 COVID-19 vaccine. Profiling relied on immunoSEQ multiplex PCR, and the TCRdb table lists in-frame clones only, not all of them. The data hold more than 75,000 clones, with roughly nine tenths observed a single time. The material sequenced was peripheral blood, taken on day 0 of AZD1222 vaccination. Receptors originate from an adult in good health.

The chain has TRBV6-6 and TRBJ1-5; D uncertain. With 10 bases removed from V and 4 bases from J, the gap between germline ends came to 17 bases. Germline V gives CDR1 MNHNY, CDR2 SVGAGI (reference sequence). The CDR3 totals 14 residues. CDR3 sequence reads: CAISEQPSNQPQHF. The CDR3 DNA reads as TGTGCCATTTCGGAACAGCCGTCAAATCAGCCCCAGCATTTT.

The V and J genes are TRBV29-1 and TRBJ2-7; D is perhaps TRBD1 (6 bases). CDR1 and CDR2 from the germline V gene are SQVTM and ANQGSEA. V was clipped by 4 bases and J by 2 bases, with 15 bases between them. The CDR3 consists of 14 residues. The DNA for the CDR3 is TGCAGCGTTGGACGGAAGGGACAACCCTACGAGCAGTACTTC. It is translated as CSVGRKGQPYEQYF.

The chain joins TRBV11-1 to TRBJ2-7; TRBD1 matches 8 bases. This CDR3 is built from 14 residues. Trimming at V came to 4 bases and at J to 2 bases, leaving 4 bases not matched to a gene. CDR1 is SGHAT and CDR2 is FQDESV in the germline V gene (reference sequence). CDR3 nucleotide sequence: TGTGCCAGCAGCTCACAGGGGGACACCTACGAGCAGTACTTC. Protein sequence: CASSSQGDTYEQYF.

The V call is TRBV5-4, the J call TRBJ1-3; 7 positions match TRBD1. Germline CDR1 reads SGHNT; CDR2 reads YYREEE (reference sequence). The CDR3 loop spans 15 amino acids. V shed 4 bases and J 2 bases; nucleotides not matched to a gene: 6. The CDR3 loop reads CASSPNRGAGNTIYF. The DNA of the CDR3 is TGTGCCAGCAGCCCCAACAGGGGCGCTGGAAACACCATATATTTT.

This clone was picked up one time. This chain joins TRBV6-4 and TRBJ2-3, with unresolved D. Looked up from germline, CDR1 is MRHNA and CDR2 is SNTAGT. V shed 0 bases and J shed 0 bases, with 7 bases lying between them. CDR3 length equals 15 residues. The CDR3 DNA sequence: TGTGCCAGCAGTGACTCATACGGTAGCACAGATACGCAGTATTTT. Residues: CASSDSYGSTDTQYF.

This chain's CDR3 is CASSPQVGWGTEAFF. The CDR3 nucleotides are TGTGCCAGCAGTCCCCAGGTGGGGTGGGGCACTGAAGCTTTCTTT. This chain uses TRBV28 with TRBJ1-1; D gene uncertain. The germline V gene has CDR1 MDHEN and CDR2 SYDVKM. Deletions cut 5 bases from V and 4 bases from J, with 17 bases between. This CDR3 spans 15 amino acids.

This rearrangement joins TRBV13 to TRBJ2-3; D gene ambiguous. This CDR3 contains 15 residues. V was trimmed by 9 bases and J by 3 bases, leaving 19 bases between them. CDR1 is PRHDT, CDR2 FYEKMQ, per germline (reference sequence). The CDR3 nucleotides read TGTGCCAGTGCCGACTTGCGCTTCCTTACAGATACGCAGTATTTT. It codes for CASADLRFLTDTQYF.

V usage is TRBV4-1 and J usage is TRBJ2-5; 9 positions match TRBD2. V shed 1 base, J shed 3 bases, and the junction held 3 bases outside the gene matches. The V gene's germline CDR1 is MGHRA and CDR2 YSYEKL. CDR3 length: 15 residues. The CDR3 DNA sequence: TGCGCCAGCAGCCAAGCGCCTAGCGGGAAAGAGACCCAGTACTTC. Amino acids: CASSQAPSGKETQYF.

The V call is TRBV3-1 (or the pseudogene TRBV3-2), the J call TRBJ1-2; 7 bases are a match to TRBD1. Germline V gene data show CDR1 as LGHDT and CDR2 as YNNKEL (reference sequence). CDR3 length equals 16 residues. V shed 4 bases and J 7 bases; nucleotides not matched to a gene: 15. The CDR3 spells CASSPAAPTGSGGYTF. As DNA, the CDR3 is TGTGCCAGCAGCCCAGCTGCACCGACAGGGAGTGGTGGCTACACCTTC.

V and J are TRBV7-8 and TRBJ2-5; 8 bases align to TRBD1. After removal of 5 bases from V and 1 base from J, the junction contained 18 bases not matched to a gene. The CDR3 loop spans 19 amino acids. Germline assignment: CDR1 SGHVS and CDR2 FQNEAQ. The CDR3 spells CASSPRITGGPSLQETQYF. The CDR3 nucleotides are TGTGCCAGCAGCCCAAGGATCACAGGGGGTCCTTCCCTCCAAGAGACCCAGTACTTC.

In its sample, this clone was seen once. V and J are TRBV5-1 and TRBJ2-1, with 7 nucleotides matching TRBD2. The germline CDR1 and CDR2 sequences are SGHRS and YFSETQ. This CDR3 contains 15 residues. Trimming removed 0 bases from V and 6 bases from J; junction bases left unmatched: 6. This chain's CDR3 is CASSLAVASGNEQFF. The CDR3 DNA is TGCGCCAGCAGCTTGGCTGTGGCTAGCGGCAATGAGCAGTTCTTC.

J is TRBJ2-7 and V is TRBV5-1; D perhaps matches TRBD1 (5 bases). Germline V lookup: CDR1 SGHRS, CDR2 YFSETQ. The V end lost 4 bases, the J end lost 5 bases, and 16 bases lay between the germline ends. This CDR3 has 14 residues. The CDR3 DNA follows: TGCGCCAGCAGCAAAGACAGCTCCCGGGACGAGCAGTACTTC. Translation gives CASSKDSSRDEQYF.

This sequence joins TRBV6-5 and TRBJ2-7; D is possibly TRBD2 (6 bases). The ends were cut back, 6 bases at V and 0 bases at J, with 15 bases in the middle. The CDR3 covers 15 residues. Germline CDR1 MNHEY, CDR2 SVGAGI. The CDR3 sequence is CASSPRGGGSYEQYF. In nucleotides, the CDR3 is TGTGCCAGCAGCCCCCGGGGAGGTGGCTCCTACGAGCAGTACTTC.

In this sample, this clone turned up many times. The chain joins TRBV11-2 to TRBJ1-2; D gene unclear. Trimming pared 0 bases from V and 5 bases from J, leaving 19 bases between. This CDR3 has 17 residues. Germline V gene sequence: CDR1 SGHAT, CDR2 FQNNGV. The CDR3 DNA reads as TGTGCCAGCAGCTTAGATAACCCAGCCACATCTATTTATGGCTACACCTTC. This encodes CASSLDNPATSIYGYTF.

This clone showed up just once. The gene calls are TRBV18 and TRBJ2-7, with 7 bases fitting TRBD1. This CDR3 is built from 13 residues. Trimming at V came to 5 bases and at J to 4 bases, leaving 5 bases not matched to a gene. From germline, CDR1 is KGHSH and CDR2 LQKENI. The CDR3 nucleotides are TGTGCCAGCTCAGCTACAGGGGAATACGAGCAGTACTTC. Translating gives CASSATGEYEQYF.

The genes are TRBV7-9 and TRBJ1-1; TRBD1 matches 8 bases. The CDR3 runs to 14 residues. Per germline, CDR1 SEHNR and CDR2 FQNEAQ (reference sequence). V gave up 5 bases and J gave up 6 bases; unmatched junction bases: 8. This CDR3 reads CASSEGQGRSEAFF. CDR3 bases: TGTGCCAGCAGCGAAGGACAGGGAAGGTCTGAAGCTTTCTTT.

The V gene is TRBV3-1 (or the pseudogene TRBV3-2), the J gene TRBJ1-1; 9 nucleotides match TRBD1. The V gene's germline CDR1 is LGHDT and CDR2 YNNKEL (reference sequence). The CDR3 totals 17 residues. J lost 3 bases, V lost 4 bases, and 12 bases had no gene match. The CDR3 nucleotides are TGTGCCAGCAGCCGAGACTTCGTACGACAGGGGGACACTGAAGCTTTCTTT. This translates into CASSRDFVRQGDTEAFF.